This is a list of T cell receptor beta chains from one sample in a study of vaccination effects on CD4 cells after COVID-19. Antigens for these TCRs are unknown. This table comes from immunoSEQ multiplex PCR, and its TCRdb copy is limited to in-frame clones, with some not included. The table includes 20,000 to 30,000 clones, about 74% detected once. This material consisted of CD4+ T cells from PBMCs cultured with HCoV-NL63 spike peptides, taken before COVID-19 vaccination. All receptors come from a human donor who received a COVID-19 vaccine. CDR3s include the opening cysteine and the closing phenylalanine or tryptophan. Fields, in order: clone size, D gene, V gene, J gene, CDR3 DNA, CDR3 protein. D genes are given only for firm matches. The size entry is marked missing in some rows and otherwise reads once, few, many or a size class.

abundance: NA; d_gene: TRBD1; v_gene: TRBV5-6; j_gene: TRBJ2-3; CDR3nt: TGTGCCAGCAGCTGGGGCAGGGGGAGCACAGATACGCAGTATTTT; CDR3aa: CASSWGRGSTDTQYF
abundance: NA; d_gene: TRBD2; v_gene: TRBV18; j_gene: TRBJ2-3; CDR3nt: TGTGCCAGCTCACCCCGGGGAGGGACCACAGATACGCAGTATTTT; CDR3aa: CASSPRGGTTDTQYF
abundance: NA; d_gene: TRBD1; v_gene: TRBV12-5; j_gene: TRBJ1-2; CDR3nt: TGTGCTAGAACGGGACAGGGGGCTTTTGGCTACACCTTC; CDR3aa: CARTGQGAFGYTF
abundance: NA; d_gene: TRBD2; v_gene: TRBV18; j_gene: TRBJ2-7; CDR3nt: TGTGCCAGCTCACCGAGGACTAGCGGGAGTGGGACCTACGAGCAGTACTTC; CDR3aa: CASSPRTSGSGTYEQYF
abundance: few; d_gene: TRBD1; v_gene: TRBV5-4; j_gene: TRBJ1-5; CDR3nt: TGTGCCAGCAGCTTGGACAGGGGTCAATATCAGCCCCAGCATTTT; CDR3aa: CASSLDRGQYQPQHF
abundance: few; d_gene: NA; v_gene: TRBV29-1; j_gene: TRBJ2-7; CDR3nt: TGCAGCGTTGAAGATCCCTACGAGCAGTACTTC; CDR3aa: CSVEDPYEQYF
abundance: NA; d_gene: TRBD2; v_gene: TRBV6-5; j_gene: TRBJ2-2; CDR3nt: TGTGCCAGCAGTTATCTTGCGGGAGGGCCGCCCGGGGAGCTGTTTTTT; CDR3aa: CASSYLAGGPPGELFF
abundance: NA; d_gene: NA; v_gene: TRBV7-6; j_gene: TRBJ2-2; CDR3nt: TGTGCCAGCAGCTTAGGGTCGGCCGGGGAGCTGTTTTTT; CDR3aa: CASSLGSAGELFF
abundance: NA; d_gene: NA; v_gene: TRBV15; j_gene: TRBJ1-1; CDR3nt: TGTGCCACCAGCAGGAGACCCTCTGAAGCTTTCTTT; CDR3aa: CATSRRPSEAFF
abundance: NA; d_gene: TRBD1; v_gene: TRBV3-1/TRBV3-2; j_gene: TRBJ2-7; CDR3nt: TGTGCCAGCAGCCAAGACAGGGGGCGATACGAGCAGTACTTC; CDR3aa: CASSQDRGRYEQYF
abundance: NA; d_gene: NA; v_gene: TRBV5-4; j_gene: TRBJ2-1; CDR3nt: TGTGCCAGCAGCCCCCGGGGGGCAGACTACAATGAGCAGTTCTTC; CDR3aa: CASSPRGADYNEQFF
abundance: NA; d_gene: TRBD1; v_gene: TRBV27; j_gene: TRBJ1-1; CDR3nt: TGTGCCAGCAGTTTAATAAGACAGGGGACGAACACTGAAGCTTTCTTT; CDR3aa: CASSLIRQGTNTEAFF
abundance: NA; d_gene: NA; v_gene: TRBV11-1; j_gene: TRBJ1-1; CDR3nt: TGTGCCAGCAGCTTGCAGGGTGCGATGAACACTGAAGCTTTCTTT; CDR3aa: CASSLQGAMNTEAFF
abundance: NA; d_gene: TRBD1; v_gene: TRBV2; j_gene: TRBJ2-3; CDR3nt: TGTGCCAGCAGGAAAACGAGACAGGGGGCGACAGATACGCAGTATTTT; CDR3aa: CASRKTRQGATDTQYF
abundance: NA; d_gene: TRBD1; v_gene: TRBV27; j_gene: TRBJ1-2; CDR3nt: TGTGCCAGCAGTCCACGACAGGGAAGCTATGGCTACACCTTC; CDR3aa: CASSPRQGSYGYTF
abundance: NA; d_gene: TRBD1; v_gene: TRBV24-1; j_gene: TRBJ2-5; CDR3nt: TGTGCCACCAGTGATGCGACAGGGTCCCAAGAGACCCAGTACTTC; CDR3aa: CATSDATGSQETQYF
abundance: NA; d_gene: TRBD1; v_gene: TRBV19; j_gene: TRBJ1-2; CDR3nt: TGTGCCAGTAGGGGGGACAGGGGTCGCGGCTACACCTTC; CDR3aa: CASRGDRGRGYTF
abundance: NA; d_gene: NA; v_gene: TRBV28; j_gene: TRBJ2-7; CDR3nt: TGTGCCAGCAGCCGATCTACAGCCTACGAGCAGTACTTC; CDR3aa: CASSRSTAYEQYF
abundance: NA; d_gene: TRBD1; v_gene: TRBV7-2; j_gene: TRBJ2-7; CDR3nt: TGTGCCAGCAGCCGTCGGACAGGGCTAGAGCAGTACTTC; CDR3aa: CASSRRTGLEQYF
abundance: NA; d_gene: NA; v_gene: TRBV19; j_gene: TRBJ2-2; CDR3nt: TGTGCCAGTATTCATAGACAGACCCAGAACACCGGGGAGCTGTTTTTT; CDR3aa: CASIHRQTQNTGELFF
abundance: NA; d_gene: NA; v_gene: TRBV6-1; j_gene: TRBJ2-3; CDR3nt: TGTGCCAGCAGTGAAGGGCAGAGCAACACAGATACGCAGTATTTT; CDR3aa: CASSEGQSNTDTQYF
abundance: NA; d_gene: NA; v_gene: TRBV6-6; j_gene: TRBJ2-7; CDR3nt: TGTGCCAGCAGCTATCCCTTGGGGGCGATCTACGAGCAGTACTTC; CDR3aa: CASSYPLGAIYEQYF
abundance: NA; d_gene: NA; v_gene: TRBV19; j_gene: TRBJ1-2; CDR3nt: TGTGCCAGTAGTATACAAGCTGGTGAGGAGTATGGCTACACCTTC; CDR3aa: CASSIQAGEEYGYTF
abundance: NA; d_gene: NA; v_gene: TRBV12-3/TRBV12-4; j_gene: TRBJ2-7; CDR3nt: TGTGCCAGCAGTTTTACAGGCGGATACGAGCAGTACTTC; CDR3aa: CASSFTGGYEQYF
abundance: NA; d_gene: NA; v_gene: TRBV19; j_gene: TRBJ1-2; CDR3nt: TGTGCCAGTAGTATGGCGGTTCGGCAACCAGCTAACTATGGCTACACCTTC; CDR3aa: CASSMAVRQPANYGYTF
abundance: NA; d_gene: NA; v_gene: TRBV29-1; j_gene: TRBJ2-2; CDR3nt: TGCAGCGTTGAAGAATACAGGGATACCGGGGAGCTGTTTTTT; CDR3aa: CSVEEYRDTGELFF
abundance: few; d_gene: TRBD1; v_gene: TRBV19; j_gene: TRBJ1-2; CDR3nt: TGTGCCAGTAGTCGCAGGGACAGTAACTATGGCTACACCTTC; CDR3aa: CASSRRDSNYGYTF
abundance: NA; d_gene: TRBD1; v_gene: TRBV5-6; j_gene: TRBJ1-2; CDR3nt: TGTGCCAGCAGGGAGACCGGGACAGGTTTGAAGGGCTACACCTTC; CDR3aa: CASRETGTGLKGYTF
abundance: NA; d_gene: NA; v_gene: TRBV11-2; j_gene: TRBJ2-2; CDR3nt: TGTGCCAGCAGCCCAGACACCGGGGAGCTGTTTTTT; CDR3aa: CASSPDTGELFF
abundance: NA; d_gene: TRBD2; v_gene: TRBV6-6; j_gene: TRBJ2-1; CDR3nt: TGTGCCAGCCGGGTTAGCGGGAACAATGAGCAGTTCTTC; CDR3aa: CASRVSGNNEQFF
abundance: NA; d_gene: NA; v_gene: TRBV20-1; j_gene: TRBJ1-2; CDR3nt: TGCAGTGCTAGTTGGGGTCTTAATGGCTACACCTTC; CDR3aa: CSASWGLNGYTF
abundance: NA; d_gene: NA; v_gene: TRBV12-3/TRBV12-4; j_gene: TRBJ2-1; CDR3nt: TGTGCCAGCAGGGGGATTAGGGAGCAGTTCTTC; CDR3aa: CASRGIREQFF
abundance: NA; d_gene: TRBD2; v_gene: TRBV29-1; j_gene: TRBJ2-1; CDR3nt: TGCAGCGTTGAACAATACGGGCTAGCGGGAGGTGAGCAGTTCTTC; CDR3aa: CSVEQYGLAGGEQFF
abundance: NA; d_gene: TRBD2; v_gene: TRBV6-5; j_gene: TRBJ2-7; CDR3nt: TGTGCCAGCAGTCCCACTAGCGGGGTCTACGAGCAGTACTTC; CDR3aa: CASSPTSGVYEQYF
abundance: few; d_gene: NA; v_gene: TRBV5-1; j_gene: TRBJ1-2; CDR3nt: TGCGCCAGCAGCTTGAGGGGCAGACCTAACTATGGCTACACCTTC; CDR3aa: CASSLRGRPNYGYTF
abundance: NA; d_gene: TRBD2; v_gene: TRBV14; j_gene: TRBJ2-1; CDR3nt: TGTGCCAGCAGCCATTTAGCGGGGGGTGATGAGCAGTTCTTC; CDR3aa: CASSHLAGGDEQFF
abundance: NA; d_gene: TRBD1; v_gene: TRBV12-5; j_gene: TRBJ1-2; CDR3nt: TGTGCTAGTGCCCCGGGACAGACTCTGGGTGGCTACACCTTC; CDR3aa: CASAPGQTLGGYTF
abundance: NA; d_gene: TRBD2; v_gene: TRBV7-2; j_gene: TRBJ2-3; CDR3nt: TGTGCCAGCAGCTTACAGAGCTTAGCGGGGAGCACAGATACGCAGTATTTT; CDR3aa: CASSLQSLAGSTDTQYF
abundance: NA; d_gene: NA; v_gene: TRBV5-1; j_gene: TRBJ2-6; CDR3nt: TGCGCCAGCAGCTTGGATCCGGGTATCGCTGGGGCCAACGTCCTGACTTTC; CDR3aa: CASSLDPGIAGANVLTF
abundance: NA; d_gene: NA; v_gene: TRBV10-2; j_gene: TRBJ1-4; CDR3nt: TGCGCCAGCAGTGTCACGGGACCAATCAAACTGTTTTTT; CDR3aa: CASSVTGPIKLFF
abundance: NA; d_gene: NA; v_gene: TRBV5-6; j_gene: TRBJ1-2; CDR3nt: TGTGCCAGCAGCTTGTCCCACGGGGGCTACACCTTC; CDR3aa: CASSLSHGGYTF
abundance: NA; d_gene: NA; v_gene: TRBV18; j_gene: TRBJ2-5; CDR3nt: TGTGCCAGCTCCCTCGGTATGGGTGGAGAGACCCAGTACTTC; CDR3aa: CASSLGMGGETQYF
abundance: NA; d_gene: NA; v_gene: TRBV13; j_gene: TRBJ1-2; CDR3nt: TGTGCCAGCAGCTTAACCGGGAACTATGGCTACACCTTC; CDR3aa: CASSLTGNYGYTF
abundance: NA; d_gene: TRBD1; v_gene: TRBV30; j_gene: TRBJ1-2; CDR3nt: TGTGCCTGGAGTGTCGGGACAGGGTTCTATGGCTACACCTTC; CDR3aa: CAWSVGTGFYGYTF
abundance: NA; d_gene: NA; v_gene: TRBV11-3; j_gene: TRBJ1-1; CDR3nt: TGTGCCAGCAGCTTAACGTTTGGTCGGGGTATGGAAAACACTGAAGCTTTCTTT; CDR3aa: CASSLTFGRGMENTEAFF
abundance: NA; d_gene: NA; v_gene: TRBV12-5; j_gene: TRBJ2-1; CDR3nt: TGTGCTAGTGGTTTGGTCTTGGCGAGAGATCGGTACAATGAGCAGTTCTTC; CDR3aa: CASGLVLARDRYNEQFF
abundance: few; d_gene: NA; v_gene: TRBV5-4; j_gene: TRBJ2-3; CDR3nt: TGTGCCAGCAGCACCGGACAGCCCACAGATACGCAGTATTTT; CDR3aa: CASSTGQPTDTQYF
abundance: NA; d_gene: NA; v_gene: TRBV6-6; j_gene: TRBJ2-3; CDR3nt: TGTGCCAGCAGTCTCCGCGGGGTCGGCACAGATACGCAGTATTTT; CDR3aa: CASSLRGVGTDTQYF
abundance: NA; d_gene: NA; v_gene: TRBV18; j_gene: TRBJ1-4; CDR3nt: TGTGCCAGCTCACCGGACAGTGAAAAACTGTTTTTT; CDR3aa: CASSPDSEKLFF
abundance: once; d_gene: TRBD1; v_gene: TRBV6-5; j_gene: TRBJ2-3; CDR3nt: TGTGCCAGCAGGCGACGGGGACAGTCCACAGATACGCAGTATTTT; CDR3aa: CASRRRGQSTDTQYF
abundance: NA; d_gene: NA; v_gene: TRBV28; j_gene: TRBJ1-5; CDR3nt: TGTGCCAGCAGTTTAGAGATGGGCAATCAGCCCCAGCATTTT; CDR3aa: CASSLEMGNQPQHF
abundance: NA; d_gene: NA; v_gene: TRBV20-1; j_gene: TRBJ1-3; CDR3nt: TGCAGTGCTAGTCCAAGGAGCTCTGGAAACACCATATATTTT; CDR3aa: CSASPRSSGNTIYF
abundance: NA; d_gene: NA; v_gene: TRBV7-9; j_gene: TRBJ1-2; CDR3nt: TGTGCCAGCAGCTTCCAAGGCTACTATGGCTACACCTTC; CDR3aa: CASSFQGYYGYTF
abundance: once; d_gene: NA; v_gene: TRBV27; j_gene: TRBJ1-6; CDR3nt: TGTGCCAGCAGCCAACAGAATAATAATTCACCCCTCCACTTT; CDR3aa: CASSQQNNNSPLHF
abundance: NA; d_gene: NA; v_gene: TRBV9; j_gene: TRBJ1-1; CDR3nt: TGTGCCAGCAGCGCCCAGACAGCCGATAACACTGAAGCTTTCTTT; CDR3aa: CASSAQTADNTEAFF